The 17 T cell receptor beta chains listed next were all sequenced from one sample in a study of T cell responses to AZD1222 COVID-19 vaccine. Libraries were prepared by immunoSEQ multiplex PCR; TCRdb keeps only in-frame clonotypes and omits some of them. Of roughly 75,000 clones in the sample, 87% were seen once. Specimen: peripheral blood, collected 28 days after the second AZD1222 dose. The receptors were sampled from an adult who received the AZD1222 COVID-19 vaccine.

J is TRBJ2-7 and V is TRBV18; TRBD1 or TRBD2 may be the D gene (5 bases each). V shed 3 bases and J shed 2 bases, with 11 bases lying between them. CDR3 length: 14 amino acids. CDR1 and CDR2 from the germline V gene are KGHSH and LQKENI. CDR3 amino acids: CASSPPGTAYEQYF. CDR3 sequence (DNA): TGTGCCAGCTCACCCCCCGGGACGGCCTACGAGCAGTACTTC.

This chain joins TRBV7-2 and TRBJ2-7; D unclear. Germline V CDR1 and CDR2: SGHTA, FQGNSA. V gave up 0 bases and J gave up 3 bases, with 12 bases separating them. The CDR3 is 15 residues long. CDR3 residues: CASSLAPDVYYEQYF. CDR3 coding DNA: TGTGCCAGCAGCTTAGCGCCGGACGTCTACTACGAGCAGTACTTC.

This clone was recorded a few times. The chain joins TRBV10-2 to TRBJ2-1; no firm D call. Trimming cost V 6 bases and J 2 bases, with 17 bases left between them. Germline V gene lookup returns CDR1 WSHSY and CDR2 SAAADI. The CDR3 contains 16 residues. The DNA of the CDR3 is TGCGCCAGCAGGTTGTTAATAGGGTCCCCCTACAATGAGCAGTTCTTC. Protein sequence: CASRLLIGSPYNEQFF.

V and J are TRBV7-3 and TRBJ2-7, with D tentatively TRBD2 (5 bases). V lost 3 bases, J lost 6 bases, and 15 bases lay in between. This CDR3 is built from 14 residues. From germline, CDR1 is SGHTA and CDR2 FQGTGA. Written as DNA, the CDR3 is TGTGCCAGCAGCTTCCAACCGACTATCTCCGAGCAGTACTTC. Its protein product is CASSFQPTISEQYF.

The chain recombines TRBV6-5 with TRBJ2-7, with 7 bases lining up with TRBD1. Trimming removed 5 bases from V and 5 bases from J; junction bases left unmatched: 6. The germline V gene encodes CDR1 MNHEY and CDR2 SVGAGI. The CDR3 totals 13 residues. This CDR3 is CASSRGGEDEQYF. The CDR3 DNA reads as TGTGCCAGCAGTCGAGGGGGCGAGGACGAGCAGTACTTC.

The V and J genes are TRBV4-3 and TRBJ1-2, with 7 nucleotides matching TRBD1. The germline gives CDR1 LGHNA, CDR2 YSLEER. V lost 0 bases, J lost 3 bases, and 7 bases stayed unmatched. CDR3 size: 16 residues. The CDR3 DNA is TGCGCCAGCAGCCAAGATCAGGGGGTAGTTGACTATGGCTACACCTTC. This sequence encodes CASSQDQGVVDYGYTF.

The rearrangement uses TRBV18 and TRBJ2-1; tentative D call: TRBD1 (6 bases). The germline gives CDR1 KGHSH, CDR2 LQKENI. The CDR3 sequence is 14 residues long. V was pared by 3 bases and J by 6 bases, with 12 bases between. CDR3 in amino acids: CASSPSQQGNEQFF. DNA of the CDR3: TGTGCCAGCTCACCCTCTCAACAGGGCAATGAGCAGTTCTTC.

The chain has TRBV14 and TRBJ1-5, with a weak D call TRBD1 (5 bases). The germline CDR1 and CDR2 sequences are SGHDN and FVKESK. The germline V and J ends were trimmed by 4 bases and 1 base, with 11 bases remaining between them. The CDR3 extends over 15 amino acids. CDR3 amino acids: CASSPAGGSNQPQHF. CDR3 bases: TGTGCCAGCAGCCCAGCCGGGGGAAGCAATCAGCCCCAGCATTTT.

This chain joins TRBV4-1 and TRBJ1-4, with a possible D match to TRBD1 (6 bases). The CDR3 has 17 residues. Trimming stripped 5 bases from V and 8 bases from J, with 24 bases between. Looked up from germline, CDR1 is MGHRA and CDR2 is YSYEKL. The CDR3 protein is CASSTHLHRAVTEKLFF. The CDR3 nucleotides read TGCGCCAGCAGCACCCATCTCCACAGGGCGGTGACGGAAAAACTGTTTTTT.

This clone has just one count. Relative to the germline gene, one junction end is altered; a read error may explain this. The rearrangement links TRBV6-6 to TRBJ1-6; TRBD1 is a possible D gene (5 bases). Per the germline V gene, CDR1 is MNHNY and CDR2 is SVGAGI (reference sequence). The CDR3 is made up of 14 amino acids. In DNA, the CDR3 is TGTGCCAGCACTTACGACAGCTATAATTCACCCCTCCACTTT. This codes for CASTYDSYNSPLHF.

The CDR3 DNA is TGTGCCACCAGCAGAGATGGGCAGTATGGCTACACCTTC. Translation gives CATSRDGQYGYTF. V and J are TRBV15 and TRBJ1-2; no firm D call. The CDR3 spans 13 residues. The V and J ends lost 0 bases and 5 bases respectively, with 7 bases between them. Germline V gene data show CDR1 as LNHNV and CDR2 as YYDKDF (reference sequence).

As DNA, the CDR3 is TGCGCCAGCAGCCCAGAAGCGGGGGGGGCTCACAATGAGCAGTTCTTC. Translating gives CASSPEAGGAHNEQFF. V gene TRBV5-1 combines with J gene TRBJ2-1; 10 bases map to TRBD2. Trimming removed 4 bases from V and 5 bases from J; junction bases left unmatched: 9. The CDR3 length is 16 residues. The germline V gene has CDR1 SGHRS and CDR2 YFSETQ.

The gene calls are TRBV3-1 (or the pseudogene TRBV3-2) and TRBJ1-5, with 8 bases matching TRBD1. Trimming removed 6 bases from V and 9 bases from J; junction bases left unmatched: 7. The CDR3 length is 13 residues. Germline V CDR1 and CDR2: LGHDT, YNNKEL (reference sequence). In nucleotides, the CDR3 is TGTGCCAGCAGTCAGGGGGCGGGCCGGCCCCAGCATTTT. Its translation: CASSQGAGRPQHF.

This rearrangement joins TRBV15 to TRBJ1-1; no definite D call. The V end lost 8 bases, the J end lost 2 bases, and 9 bases lay between the germline ends. Germline V gene sequence: CDR1 LNHNV, CDR2 YYDKDF (reference sequence). This CDR3 has 12 amino acids. CDR3 loop: CATLELNTEAFF. In nucleotides, the CDR3 is TGTGCCACCCTTGAATTAAACACTGAAGCTTTCTTT.

The rearrangement links TRBV28 to TRBJ1-5; D is unclear. This CDR3 is 15 amino acids long. Between the trimmed V and J ends, which lost 5 bases and 2 bases, there was a span of 13 bases. Germline CDR1 reads MDHEN; CDR2 reads SYDVKM. In DNA form, the CDR3 reads TGTGCCAGCAGTACTGACCAGCCGGGCAATCAGCCCCAGCATTTT. Translation gives CASSTDQPGNQPQHF.

The gene calls are TRBV25-1 and TRBJ2-7, with D perhaps matching TRBD2 (5 bases). The CDR3 extends over 13 amino acids. Germline CDR1 MGHDK, CDR2 SYGVNS. Trimming pared 8 bases from V and 5 bases from J, leaving 16 bases between. In DNA, the CDR3 is TGTGCCAGCCGAGCCCTCGGGGTCAACGAGCAGTACTTC. Its protein product is CASRALGVNEQYF.

The chain is built from TRBV9 and TRBJ1-1; D uncertain. V lost 7 bases, J lost 5 bases, and 15 bases lay in between. The CDR3 runs 13 residues. Germline V gene data show CDR1 as SGDLS and CDR2 as YYNGEE. The CDR3 coding sequence is TGTGCCAGCCCCTCGGTGGAAGGAACTGAAGCTTTCTTT. It encodes CASPSVEGTEAFF.